The rows below give T cell receptor beta chains drawn from one sample of a study of identical twins. Each CDR3 protein gets one entry after TCRdb re-called the 5' RACE reads with MiXCR. The table has 250,000 or so distinct CDR3 sequences, approximately 8.6% seen once. These data are also associated with another study on yellow fever vaccine responses in identical twins.

The sequencing sample was made of CD8+ T cells sorted from blood. The receptors were sampled from a woman under 30 in good health. The CDR3 runs from the conserved cysteine through the conserved F or W. Fields, in order: D gene, V gene, clone size, J gene, CDR3 protein, CDR3 DNA. D genes are given only for firm matches. The size field is filled for only some rows; it gives once, few, many or a size class.

TRBD1	TRBV10-3	few	TRBJ2-7	CAGSGQVNYEQYF	TGTGCCGGCTCGGGACAGGTCAACTACGAGCAGTACTTC
NA	TRBV27	many	TRBJ2-3	CASSFRRTSTDTQYF	TGTGCCAGCAGTTTTAGGAGAACTAGCACAGATACGCAGTATTTT
NA	TRBV12-3/TRBV12-4	many	TRBJ2-1	CASSITSFEQFF	TGTGCCAGCAGCATAACTAGCTTCGAGCAGTTCTTC
TRBD2	TRBV7-9	NA	TRBJ2-4	CASSLGSGVKNIQYF	TGTGCCAGCAGCTTAGGCAGCGGGGTCAAAAACATTCAGTACTTC
NA	TRBV6-9	NA	TRBJ2-7	CASSRIREYF	TGTGCCAGCAGCCGAATCAGGGAGTACTTC
NA	TRBV7-2	NA	TRBJ2-2	CASSLAGYTGELFF	TGTGCCAGCAGCTTAGCTGGTTACACCGGGGAGCTGTTTTTT
NA	TRBV5-1	few	TRBJ2-7	CASSFQQYPYEQYF	TGCGCCAGCAGCTTTCAACAGTACCCGTACGAGCAGTACTTC
TRBD2	TRBV29-1	few	TRBJ2-3	CSVNERLAGYTDTQYF	TGCAGCGTCAACGAGAGACTAGCGGGATACACAGATACGCAGTATTTT
TRBD2	TRBV27	few	TRBJ2-3	CASRELGLAGDRGTQYF	TGTGCCAGCAGGGAACTCGGACTAGCGGGAGATAGGGGTACGCAGTATTTT
TRBD2	TRBV7-9	few	TRBJ2-1	CASSQRGSGINNEQFF	TGTGCCAGCAGCCAAAGGGGAAGCGGGATTAACAATGAGCAGTTCTTC
NA	TRBV6-2/TRBV6-3	few	TRBJ2-5	CASIDTLSAESETQYF	TGTGCCAGCATCGATACCCTTTCCGCGGAATCGGAGACCCAGTACTTC
NA	TRBV20-1	many	TRBJ1-2	CSAASLTANYGYTF	TGCAGTGCGGCGAGCTTGACAGCTAACTATGGCTACACCTTC
TRBD1	TRBV6-5	few	TRBJ1-1	CASSYSTGEATEAFF	TGTGCCAGCAGTTACTCGACAGGGGAGGCCACTGAAGCTTTCTTT
NA	TRBV29-1	many	TRBJ1-2	CSVFYRDSRPF	TGCAGCGTTTTCTATCGGGACTCGAGGCCCTTC
NA	TRBV12-3/TRBV12-4	many	TRBJ1-5	CASSFQGLGSNQPQHF	TGTGCCAGCAGTTTCCAGGGTCTGGGCAGCAATCAGCCCCAGCATTTT
NA	TRBV13	NA	TRBJ1-2	CASSPSSGADGYTF	TGTGCCAGCAGCCCCTCCTCGGGGGCGGATGGCTACACCTTC
TRBD2	TRBV7-9	NA	TRBJ2-5	CAGSGGAQETQYF	TGTGCAGGTAGCGGGGGGGCCCAAGAGACCCAGTACTTC
NA	TRBV25-1	many	TRBJ2-5	CASSEGGLETQYF	TGTGCCAGCAGTGAAGGGGGGCTGGAGACCCAGTACTTC
TRBD1	TRBV6-5	few	TRBJ2-7	CASSWAGGHYEQYF	TGTGCCAGCAGTTGGGCAGGGGGCCATTACGAGCAGTACTTC
NA	TRBV5-1	NA	TRBJ1-1	CASSLWIQVDTEAFF	TGCGCCAGCAGCCTCTGGATTCAGGTGGACACTGAAGCTTTCTTT
TRBD1	TRBV28	NA	TRBJ2-1	CASSSPRDSNEQFF	TGTGCCAGCAGTTCCCCCCGGGACAGCAATGAGCAGTTCTTC
NA	TRBV29-1	NA	TRBJ2-7	CSVVAGDTYEQYF	TGCAGCGTTGTGGCAGGGGATACCTACGAGCAGTACTTC
TRBD2	TRBV7-8	many	TRBJ2-1	CASSPHPLAGGDGEQFF	TGTGCCAGCAGCCCCCACCCGCTAGCGGGGGGGGACGGTGAGCAGTTCTTC
NA	TRBV6-5	NA	TRBJ2-5	CASSNKGEYQETQYF	TGTGCCAGCAGTAACAAGGGGGAATACCAAGAGACCCAGTACTTC
TRBD2	TRBV27	few	TRBJ2-7	CASFDGLAGGEQYF	TGTGCCTCCTTTGACGGACTAGCGGGAGGCGAGCAGTACTTC
NA	TRBV24-1	NA	TRBJ2-1	CATQGGKSSYNEQFF	TGTGCCACCCAGGGTGGAAAGAGCTCCTACAATGAGCAGTTCTTC
TRBD1	TRBV11-2	NA	TRBJ1-2	CASSLEPSGGSYGYTF	TGTGCCAGCAGCTTAGAACCGTCAGGGGGTAGCTATGGCTACACCTTC
NA	TRBV7-9	few	TRBJ2-1	CASSSGLRNEQFF	TGTGCCAGCAGCTCGGGACTCCGGAATGAGCAGTTCTTC
NA	TRBV4-3	many	TRBJ2-1	CASSEVSQDNEQFF	TGCGCCAGCAGCGAAGTCTCCCAAGACAATGAGCAGTTCTTC
NA	TRBV12-3/TRBV12-4	few	TRBJ2-3	CASNLGDYTDTQYF	TGTGCCAGCAACCTTGGGGATTATACAGATACGCAGTATTTT
NA	TRBV6-6	many	TRBJ2-7	CASSYGGEQYF	TGTGCCAGCAGTTACGGTGGCGAGCAGTACTTC
NA	TRBV4-3	NA	TRBJ1-1	CASSLEQGTEAFF	TGCGCCAGCAGCCTGGAACAGGGCACTGAAGCTTTCTTT
NA	TRBV18	few	TRBJ2-7	CASSPPEQSPYEQYF	TGTGCCAGCTCACCACCAGAGCAGTCTCCCTACGAGCAGTACTTC
NA	TRBV27	few	TRBJ1-5	CASTISYSNQPQHF	TGTGCCAGCACGATCAGCTATAGCAATCAGCCCCAGCATTTT
NA	TRBV20-1	NA	TRBJ2-3	CSALSGTQYF	TGCAGTGCCCTCTCGGGTACGCAGTATTTT
NA	TRBV5-6	few	TRBJ1-1	CASSITGKGTEAFF	TGTGCCAGCAGCATAACAGGGAAAGGCACTGAAGCTTTCTTT
NA	TRBV28	NA	TRBJ2-7	CASRQIGSGSYEQYF	TGTGCCAGCCGTCAGATAGGGTCTGGCTCCTACGAGCAGTACTTC
NA	TRBV15	many	TRBJ2-3	CATSTRDSYTDTQYF	TGTGCCACCAGCACCCGGGACTCGTACACAGATACGCAGTATTTT
NA	TRBV5-1	many	TRBJ2-4	CASSAEGIQYF	TGCGCCAGCAGCGCTGAGGGCATTCAGTACTTC
TRBD2	TRBV6-4	many	TRBJ2-3	CASSSAGGIDTQYF	TGTGCCAGCAGTTCCGCGGGGGGAATAGATACGCAGTATTTT
TRBD2	TRBV30	NA	TRBJ2-1	CAWSPLAGGRNEQFF	TGTGCCTGGAGCCCCCTAGCGGGAGGGCGTAATGAGCAGTTCTTC
TRBD1	TRBV7-9	few	TRBJ2-7	CASTEGQGALQYF	TGTGCCAGTACGGAAGGACAGGGGGCGTTGCAGTACTTC
TRBD2	TRBV5-6	NA	TRBJ2-2	CAIGLGLLWTGGPVTTGELFF	TGTGCCATCGGCTTGGGACTTCTCTGGACGGGGGGGCCCGTAACCACCGGGGAGCTGTTTTTT
TRBD1	TRBV4-1	NA	TRBJ2-7	CASSPGQGAHEQYF	TGCGCCAGCAGCCCTGGACAGGGGGCCCACGAGCAGTACTTC
NA	TRBV7-2	few	TRBJ2-7	CASSFISASWIGGEQYF	TGTGCCAGCAGCTTTATTTCGGCTAGCTGGATCGGGGGCGAGCAGTACTTC
NA	TRBV7-9	NA	TRBJ1-4	CASTDTGITNEKLFF	TGTGCCAGCACGGATACAGGGATAACTAATGAAAAACTGTTTTTT
NA	TRBV6-4	NA	TRBJ1-2	CASSDPGGYGYTF	TGTGCCAGCAGTGACCCCGGGGGCTATGGCTACACCTTC
TRBD2	TRBV5-6	NA	TRBJ2-5	CASSPTLGGHQETQYF	TGTGCCAGCAGTCCAACGCTGGGAGGGCACCAAGAGACCCAGTACTTC
TRBD2	TRBV20-1	NA	TRBJ2-7	CSQPTGTSGRGRYEQYF	TGCAGTCAGCCCACCGGGACTAGCGGGAGAGGGAGGTACGAGCAGTACTTC
NA	TRBV20-1	NA	TRBJ2-7	CSARDLTGNSYEQYF	TGCAGTGCTAGAGATCTGACAGGAAACTCCTACGAGCAGTACTTC
TRBD1	TRBV7-8	NA	TRBJ2-5	CASSKEGTVQETQYF	TGTGCCAGCAGCAAAGAAGGGACAGTACAAGAGACCCAGTACTTC
NA	TRBV3-1	few	TRBJ2-1	CASSHNSDRDYYNEQFF	TGTGCCAGCAGCCACAATTCAGACAGGGACTACTACAATGAGCAGTTCTTC
NA	TRBV29-1	NA	TRBJ1-4	CSVEEIGQANEKLFF	TGCAGCGTTGAAGAGATAGGGCAGGCTAATGAAAAACTGTTTTTT
NA	TRBV29-1	few	TRBJ2-5	CSVADWRSGETQYF	TGCAGCGTCGCAGACTGGAGGAGCGGGGAGACCCAGTACTTC
TRBD2	TRBV11-2	NA	TRBJ2-5	CASSFPRLEALARAETQYF	TGTGCCAGCAGCTTCCCCAGGTTGGAGGCACTAGCGAGGGCGGAGACCCAGTACTTC
TRBD2	TRBV28	many	TRBJ2-1	CASSPLTSGSYEQFF	TGTGCCAGCAGTCCATTGACTAGCGGGAGCTATGAGCAGTTCTTC
TRBD2	TRBV28	many	TRBJ2-3	CASSLRGARDTQYF	TGTGCCAGCAGTTTGCGGGGGGCGCGGGATACGCAGTATTTT
TRBD1	TRBV29-1	many	TRBJ2-2	CSVGVYGTGGSGELFF	TGCAGCGTTGGAGTTTATGGGACAGGGGGTTCCGGGGAGCTGTTTTTT
NA	TRBV24-1	many	TRBJ2-2	CATSDQRGDGNTGELFF	TGTGCCACCAGTGATCAGAGGGGCGATGGGAACACCGGGGAGCTGTTTTTT